Each of the 17 T cell receptor beta chains below was sequenced from the same sample in a study of glioma-infiltrating T cells after dendritic cell vaccination. As for time point: after dendritic cell vaccination, including at tumor progression/relapse. Measured with immunoSEQ multiplex PCR; TCRdb has only the in-frame clones, and not every one. The sample lists some 90,000 clones; about 81% were seen once. The material was blood, obtained after dendritic cell vaccination. These receptors all come from a human donor with glioblastoma.

V is TRBV5-6 and J is TRBJ2-5; 7 positions match TRBD2. With V trimmed by 3 bases and J by 4 bases, 9 bases remained unmatched. The CDR3 length is 15 residues. Germline V gene sequence: CDR1 SGHDT, CDR2 YYEEEE. The CDR3 protein is CASSSLAALGETQYF. CDR3 sequence (DNA): TGTGCCAGCAGCTCCCTAGCGGCTTTGGGAGAGACCCAGTACTTC.

This clone showed up just once. The chain joins TRBV5-1 to TRBJ1-1, with no clear D. Trimming stripped 4 bases from V and 1 base from J, with 8 bases between. CDR1 is SGHRS and CDR2 is YFSETQ in the germline V gene. The CDR3 totals 13 residues. The CDR3 reads CASSRTGNTEAFF. The CDR3 nucleotides are TGCGCCAGCAGCAGAACGGGGAACACTGAAGCTTTCTTT.

This sequence joins TRBV6-5 and TRBJ1-2, with 10 bases matching TRBD1. With V trimmed by 6 bases and J by 7 bases, 11 bases remained unmatched. Germline V gene data show CDR1 as MNHEY and CDR2 as SVGAGI. The CDR3 spans 15 residues. Written as DNA, the CDR3 is TGTGCCAGCAGCTCGGTGTCCGGGACAGGGGTTGGCTACACCTTC. It is translated as CASSSVSGTGVGYTF.

Comments on this clone: This CDR3 is also generated by other DNA sequences in the sample. V and J are TRBV5-1 and TRBJ2-6; D possibly corresponds to TRBD1 (6 bases). Germline values: CDR1 SGHRS, CDR2 YFSETQ. The length of the CDR3 is 17 residues. V lost 3 bases to trimming and J lost 3 bases, with 16 bases between them. The CDR3 loop is CASSSTGGGGGANVLTF. The CDR3, as DNA: TGCGCCAGCAGCTCGACCGGTGGGGGCGGTGGGGCCAACGTCCTGACTTTC.

The V and J genes are TRBV27 and TRBJ2-1; 13 bases line up with TRBD2. The V segment lost 5 bases and the J segment 8 bases; nucleotides outside the gene matches: 9. The CDR3 extends over 16 amino acids. Germline V gene data show CDR1 as MNHEY and CDR2 as SMNVEV (reference sequence). The CDR3 reads CASSQGLAGARYEQFF. The CDR3 nucleotides are TGTGCCAGCAGTCAAGGACTAGCGGGGGCCCGGTATGAGCAGTTCTTC.

J is TRBJ2-5 and V is TRBV30; TRBD2 is a possible D gene (7 bases). The germline V and J ends were trimmed by 5 bases and 4 bases, with 23 bases remaining between them. There are 16 residues in the CDR3. Germline CDR1 is GTSNPN and CDR2 is SVGIG (reference sequence). CDR3 sequence (DNA): TGTGCCTGGGTTGGGGGGGGGCCCAAAGAGGGAGAGACCCAGTACTTC. Its translation is CAWVGGGPKEGETQYF.

The chain combines TRBV11-2 with TRBJ1-6; 9 bases line up with TRBD1. Germline loops: CDR1 SGHAT, CDR2 FQNNGV. V was pared by 3 bases and J by 7 bases, with 7 bases of the junction left unmatched. The CDR3 runs to 16 residues. CDR3 protein: CASSFSGTGYNSPLHF. CDR3 DNA: TGTGCCAGCAGCTTTTCTGGGACAGGGTACAATTCACCCCTCCACTTT.

This chain links TRBV27 with TRBJ2-3; D remains ambiguous. The CDR3 contains 14 residues. The germline V and J ends were trimmed by 6 bases and 2 bases, with 12 bases remaining between them. Looked up from germline, CDR1 is MNHEY and CDR2 is SMNVEV (reference sequence). CDR3 bases: TGTGCCAGCAGAGACACTCCGACCACAGATACGCAGTATTTT. Amino acid sequence: CASRDTPTTDTQYF.

J is TRBJ1-4 and V is TRBV13; perhaps TRBD1 as D (5 bases). Germline assignment: CDR1 PRHDT and CDR2 FYEKMQ (reference sequence). V lost 2 bases and J lost 6, with 16 bases in between. The CDR3 consists of 16 residues. The CDR3 nucleotides are TGTGCCAGCAGCTTAACTCTAGGGCAGGGTGATGAAAAACTGTTTTTT. This gives the protein CASSLTLGQGDEKLFF. The full variable domain, its missing parts supplied by reference TRBV13 and TRBJ1-4, is AAGVIQSPRHLIKEKRETATLKCYPIPRHDTVYWYQQGPGQDPQFLISFYEKMQSDKGSIPDRFSAQQFSDYHSELNMSSLELGDSALYFCASSLTLGQGDEKLFFGSGTQLSVL.

This chain joins TRBV14 and TRBJ2-5; D possibly corresponds to TRBD1 (5 bases). Trimming pared 2 bases from V and 7 bases from J, leaving 14 bases between. The germline V gene encodes CDR1 SGHDN and CDR2 FVKESK. The CDR3 is 14 amino acids. The CDR3 sequence is CASSQSQGKVTQYF. The CDR3 DNA is TGTGCCAGCAGCCAATCCCAGGGAAAGGTGACCCAGTACTTC.

The chain employs TRBV6-5 and TRBJ2-1, with D unclear. CDR3 size: 15 residues. Germline CDR1 and CDR2: MNHEY and SVGAGI. V was clipped by 6 bases and J by 0 bases, with 12 bases between them. CDR3: CASRRDTFSYNEQFF. For the CDR3, the DNA is TGTGCCAGCAGACGCGACACCTTCTCCTACAATGAGCAGTTCTTC.

The V call is TRBV2, the J call TRBJ1-3, with D possibly matching TRBD1 (6 bases). The CDR3 covers 15 residues. Between the trimmed V and J ends, which lost 5 bases and 2 bases, there was a span of 13 bases. Germline CDR1 and CDR2: SNHLY and FYNNEI. The DNA for the CDR3 is TGTGCCAGCAGTATATATCCAGGGGCTGGAAACACCATATATTTT. It encodes CASSIYPGAGNTIYF.

The V call is TRBV15, the J call TRBJ2-1; 10 nucleotides line up with TRBD2. This CDR3 has 15 amino acids. V gave up 3 bases and J gave up 8 bases; unmatched junction bases: 7. Germline CDR1 reads LNHNV; CDR2 reads YYDKDF (reference sequence). The chain's CDR3 is CATSRASGSMYEQFF. CDR3 sequence (DNA): TGTGCCACCAGCAGGGCTAGCGGGAGTATGTATGAGCAGTTCTTC. The complete variable domain, with remaining parts taken from reference TRBV15 and TRBJ2-1, reads DAMVIQNPRYQVTQFGKPVTLSCSQTLNHNVMYWYQQKSSQAPKLLFHYYDKDFNNEADTPDNFQSRRPNTSFCFLDIRSPGLGDTAMYLCATSRASGSMYEQFFGPGTRLTVL.

The rearrangement joins TRBV27 to TRBJ2-3; 8 nucleotides agree with TRBD1. After removal of 6 bases from V and 1 base from J, the junction contained 12 bases not matched to a gene. Germline CDR1 is MNHEY and CDR2 is SMNVEV (reference sequence). This CDR3 contains 17 residues. The CDR3 loop reads CASSLKTGAWGTDTQYF. The CDR3 DNA sequence: TGTGCCAGCAGCCTAAAGACAGGGGCGTGGGGCACAGATACGCAGTATTTT.

The gene calls are TRBV29-1 and TRBJ1-4, with a weak D call TRBD1 (5 bases). The germline V gene encodes CDR1 SQVTM and CDR2 ANQGSEA. The CDR3 is 14 amino acids. V was trimmed by 4 bases and J by 5 bases, leaving 14 bases between them. The CDR3 DNA reads TGCAGCGTTGCCCCGCGGGGGGGGAATGAAAAACTGTTTTTT. Residues: CSVAPRGGNEKLFF.

The chain is built from TRBV6-5 and TRBJ2-7; a weak D match, TRBD2 (7 bases). V gave up 7 bases and J gave up 3 bases, with 19 bases separating them. This CDR3 is 15 amino acids long. Germline V gene sequence: CDR1 MNHEY, CDR2 SVGAGI. The CDR3: CASTVKGGPDYEQYF. In nucleotides, the CDR3 is TGTGCCAGCACGGTGAAGGGGGGGCCTGACTACGAGCAGTACTTC.

This chain connects TRBV10-3 to TRBJ2-7; D not resolved. Trimming removed 4 bases from V and 3 bases from J, with 7 bases in between. Germline V lookup: CDR1 ENHRY, CDR2 SYGVKD. The CDR3 has 12 residues. This CDR3 is CAISVAGYEQYF. In DNA, the CDR3 is TGTGCCATCAGTGTGGCAGGCTACGAGCAGTACTTC.